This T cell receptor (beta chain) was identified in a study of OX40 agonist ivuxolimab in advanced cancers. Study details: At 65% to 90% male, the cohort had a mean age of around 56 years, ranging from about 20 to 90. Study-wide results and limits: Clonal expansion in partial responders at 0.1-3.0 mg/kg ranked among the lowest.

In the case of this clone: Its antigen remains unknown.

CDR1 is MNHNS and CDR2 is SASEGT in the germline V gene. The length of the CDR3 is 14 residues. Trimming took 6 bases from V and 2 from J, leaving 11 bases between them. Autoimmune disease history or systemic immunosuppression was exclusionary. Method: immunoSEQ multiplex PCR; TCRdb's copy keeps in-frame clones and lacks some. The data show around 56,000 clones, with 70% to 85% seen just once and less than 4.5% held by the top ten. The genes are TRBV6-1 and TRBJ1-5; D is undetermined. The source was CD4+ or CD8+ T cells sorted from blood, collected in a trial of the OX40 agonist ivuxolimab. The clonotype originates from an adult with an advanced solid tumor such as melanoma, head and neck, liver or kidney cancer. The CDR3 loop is CASSPRGGNQPQHF. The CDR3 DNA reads TGTGCCAGCAGCCCCCGGGGAGGCAATCAGCCCCAGCATTTT.